This TCR beta chain was observed in a study of cytomegalovirus exposure and HLA in healthy donors. Turning to the study itself: Tens of millions of unique TCR sequences came from HLA-typed donors in an early release. Regarding the study as a whole: Associated with cytomegalovirus, according to the listing, were 150 to 200 TCR beta chains. Immune exposure information available was restricted to CMV serostatus. CMV antigen specificity of three CMV-associated chains was confirmed in vitro.

Trimming stripped 6 bases from V and 5 bases from J, with 14 bases between. The germline CDR1 and CDR2 sequences are SGHRS and YFSETQ. The CDR3 sequence is 13 residues long. Use of 60 Vbeta and 13 Jbeta primers characterized the PCR. Assay used: immunoSEQ multiplex PCR; TCRdb lists only in-frame clones, some missing. The table includes over 150,000 clones, about 84% detected once. Turning to this clone: As yet, its antigen is unknown.

The sequence was obtained from a woman between 40 and 50 years old in good health and CMV-seropositive. Sequencing was performed on PBMCs. The chain combines TRBV5-1 with TRBJ2-5; maybe TRBD2 (5 bases). The CDR3 DNA reads as TGCGCCAGCAATAGAGGGAGTGCGGAGACCCAGTACTTC. Encoded protein: CASNRGSAETQYF. The full variable domain, in which reference TRBV5-1 and TRBJ2-5 provide the parts outside the CDR3, is KAGVTQTPRYLIKTRGQQVTLSCSPISGHRSVSWYQQTPGQGLQFLFEYFSETQRNKGNFPGRFSGRQFSNSRSEMNVSTLELGDSALYLCASNRGSAETQYFGPGTRLLVL.